The source of this T cell receptor beta chain is a study of blood T cell repertoires in COVID-19. Study as a whole: The samples span acute and convalescent COVID-19 from the United States, Italy and Spain.

How the authors handled the data: The assay estimated nucleated cells by amplifying reference gene primers. Data came from immunoSEQ multiplex PCR; TCRdb stores just in-frame clones and leaves some out. That table gives V, J and clone size, and the DNA gave D and trimming. The table shows 30,000 to 40,000 clones, with 90% occurring only once. V was clipped by 1 base and J by 4 bases, with 4 bases between them. The CDR3 covers 12 residues. The germline V gene has CDR1 SGHNT and CDR2 YYREEE (reference sequence). This receptor was taken from a man older than 75 with acute or convalescent COVID-19. The sample was peripheral blood. V usage is TRBV5-4 and J usage is TRBJ2-3; no definite D call. The CDR3 protein is CASSLSSDTQYF. DNA for the CDR3: TGTGCCAGCAGCTTGAGCTCAGATACGCAGTATTTT.